The next 9 T cell receptor beta chains were all read from a single sample in a study of T cells in Graves' hyperthyroidism and ophthalmopathy. Amplification of TCR beta CDR3 regions was performed using RNA transcripts as template. The HTBI primer set was used in a first-round RT-PCR of the TCR CDR3. TCRdb itself ran the multiplex PCR reads through MiXCR, one entry per CDR3 protein. Of 300,000 to 350,000 distinct CDR3 sequences detected, around 18% appear once; the ten largest clones hold around 15%. Sequenced input: blood. Every receptor here comes from a woman in her thirties or forties with Graves' ophthalmopathy.

This clonotype occurred many times. The chain carries TRBV15 and TRBJ1-5; the D gene is possibly TRBD1 (6 bases). Germline V gives CDR1 LNHNV, CDR2 YYDKDF (reference sequence). V lost 3 bases and J 2 bases, leaving 11 bases between the germline ends. The CDR3 extends over 15 amino acids. The CDR3 DNA is TGTGCCACCAGCAGGTACAGGGCCGGCAATCAGCCCCAGCATTTT. Amino acid sequence: CATSRYRAGNQPQHF.

This clonotype was observed at least ten times. The chain employs TRBV5-1 and TRBJ2-7; TRBD2 matches 7 bases. This CDR3 is built from 16 residues. Germline V CDR1 and CDR2: SGHRS, YFSETQ. V trimming: 4 bases; J trimming: 0 bases; junction bases outside the gene matches: 10. In DNA form, the CDR3 reads TGCGCCAGCAGCGCTCGAGCGGGGTTAAGCTCCTACGAGCAGTACTTC. Its protein is CASSARAGLSSYEQYF.

This clonotype has a count of ten or more. The junction departs from the called germline gene at one end, perhaps through a read error. V gene TRBV6-5 combines with J gene TRBJ1-2; the match to TRBD1 covers 10 bases. Germline assignment: CDR1 MNHEY and CDR2 SVGAGI. This CDR3 is built from 14 residues. The CDR3 protein is CASSSAGTGALRVF. CDR3 DNA sequence: TGTGCCAGCAGTTCCGCCGGGACAGGGGCCTTGAGGGTCTTC.

This clonotype was seen many times. The chain recombines TRBV24-1 with TRBJ1-2; D uncertain. This CDR3 is 13 amino acids long. Looked up from germline, CDR1 is KGHDR and CDR2 is SFDVKD. Trimming stripped 4 bases from V and 5 bases from J, with 10 bases between. For the CDR3, the DNA is TGTGCCACCAGTGACAAGGATGAATATGGCTACACCTTC. Translated: CATSDKDEYGYTF.

In its sample, this clonotype was seen many times. The J gene is TRBJ2-4, the V gene TRBV12-3 or TRBV12-4, with 10 bases identical to TRBD1. V gave up 3 bases and J gave up 7 bases; unmatched junction bases: 0. CDR3 size: 13 residues. CDR3 nucleotides: TGTGCCAGCAGTTTGGGACAGGGGAACATTCAGTACTTC. It codes for CASSLGQGNIQYF.

This clonotype was detected a few times. The chain uses TRBV18 and TRBJ1-5; 7 positions agree with TRBD1. The CDR3 totals 15 residues. V trimming: 0 bases; J trimming: 5 bases; junction bases outside the gene matches: 4. Germline CDR1 and CDR2: KGHSH and LQKENI. CDR3 in DNA: TGTGCCAGCTCACCACCGAACAGGGGAGATCAGCCCCAGCATTTT. The encoded protein is CASSPPNRGDQPQHF.

This clonotype was found many times. CDR3 bases: TGTGCCAGCATTCCACCCGACAGTCCCTCTGGAAACACCATATATTTT. Translating gives CASIPPDSPSGNTIYF. The chain has TRBV12-3 or TRBV12-4 and TRBJ1-3; a possible D gene is TRBD1 (5 bases). V shed 7 bases and J shed 0 bases, with 16 bases lying between them. The CDR3 loop spans 16 amino acids.

This clonotype was seen ten or more times. V is TRBV24-1 and J is TRBJ2-2, with TRBD1 matching 7 bases. Germline V CDR1 and CDR2: KGHDR, SFDVKD. V trimming: 7 bases; J trimming: 4 bases; junction bases outside the gene matches: 2. This CDR3 comprises 13 residues. CDR3 loop: CATRQGSTGELFF. CDR3 bases: TGTGCCACCAGACAGGGGAGCACCGGGGAGCTGTTTTTT.

This clonotype has ten or more counts. V gene TRBV7-9 combines with J gene TRBJ2-5; 7 bases are a match to TRBD1. V shed 9 bases, J shed 0 bases, and the junction held 7 bases outside the gene matches. The CDR3 has 14 amino acids. Germline CDR1 SEHNR, CDR2 FQNEAQ (reference sequence). The CDR3 spells CARLGTVNQETQYF. The DNA of the CDR3 is TGTGCCAGGTTGGGGACAGTTAACCAAGAGACCCAGTACTTC.